Shown below are 4 T cell receptor beta chains from a single sample sequenced in a study of low-dose radiotherapy and immunotherapy resistance in tumors. Alpha and beta chains were covered, as first-strand cDNA relied on TRAV- and TRBV-specific primers. Both a constant-region primer and a V-primer adapter served to amplify TCRs across 15 to 25 PCR cycles. TCRdb ran MiXCR on the reads and lists one entry per CDR3 protein. The sample has 95,000 to 100,000 distinct CDR3 sequences; around 21% are singletons. Time point of the sample: after trial treatment. Stated treatment: LDRT plus nivolumab, ipilimumab, low-dose cyclophosphamide and aspirin (RACIN trial). The material was PBMCs, obtained after low-dose radiotherapy plus immunotherapy. These receptors all come from a male donor with prostate cancer.

This rearrangement joins TRBV5-3 to TRBJ2-3, with D hard to call. TRBV5-3 belongs to the ORF category, with a function that is uncertain. V was trimmed by 10 bases and J by 2 bases, leaving 17 bases between them. This CDR3 spans 14 amino acids. The CDR3 loop reads CAGSPCWATDTQYF. In DNA form, the CDR3 reads TGTGCCGGCAGCCCCTGTTGGGCCACAGATACGCAGTATTTT.

This clonotype is medium-sized within its sample. The rearrangement links TRBV5-5 to TRBJ2-7; the match to TRBD2 covers 7 bases. Germline V gives CDR1 SGHKS, CDR2 YYEKEE (reference sequence). V shed 9 bases and J 6 bases; nucleotides not matched to a gene: 12. The CDR3 sequence is 13 residues long. This CDR3 reads CATEIGGNSEQYF. The DNA for the CDR3 is TGTGCCACCGAAATCGGGGGGAACAGCGAGCAGTACTTC.

The sample holds many counts of this clonotype. The V call is TRBV7-8, the J call TRBJ2-5; D remains ambiguous. V was cut by 1 base and J by 2 bases, with 8 bases left in between. The germline V gene encodes CDR1 SGHVS and CDR2 FQNEAQ. This CDR3 is built from 14 residues. The CDR3 loop is CASSLGTTQETQYF. CDR3 nucleotides: TGTGCCAGCAGCTTAGGGACGACGCAAGAGACCCAGTACTTC.

This clonotype showed up just a few times. CDR3 nucleotide sequence: TGTGCCAGCAGCTTAGGCACAAGCTCTGGAAACACCATATATTTT. Protein product: CASSLGTSSGNTIYF. The chain employs TRBV11-3 and TRBJ1-3; D call uncertain. Germline CDR1 SGHNT, CDR2 YENEEA. The CDR3 has 15 amino acids. With 1 base removed from V and 0 bases from J, the gap between germline ends came to 7 bases.